This T cell receptor (beta chain) derives from a study of blood T cell repertoires in COVID-19 (TCRdb year 2020). In the study overall: The collaborator samples originated in the United States, Italy and Spain and spanned the acute and convalescent phases of COVID-19. The samples were drawn from the first 160 participants of the ongoing ImmuneRACE study and from about 1,200 subjects provided by 6 global collaborators. The repertoires were released in a freely available public database meant as a resource for research on the immune response to SARS-CoV-2. Nearly every sample came with metadata listing a de-identified subject ID, COVID-19 status, age in years and sex. The material from the prospective study consisted of cDNA or gDNA derived from T cells, B-cell-depleted T cells, or PBMCs. The dataset comprised deeply sampled blood TCRbeta repertoires from subjects exposed to, actively infected with, or recovered from COVID-19. Where available, HLA class I and class II types were obtained from metadata supplied by the sample provider rather than from assay-based typing. The research as a whole found: The amount of clinical and demographic metadata varied by source and participant and was provided uncurated.

Participants in the prospective study were enrolled through a virtual design, were aged about 18 to 90 years, and lived in fewer than 30 United States geographic areas. To assign participants to cohorts, the prospective study relied on clinical history that participants themselves reported in a screening survey and a study questionnaire. ImmuneRACE Cohort 3 recovered participants were defined by two consecutive negative NP/OP PCR tests, healthcare professional clearance, or symptom resolution. In the prospective study, whole blood, serum and a nasopharyngeal or oropharyngeal swab were collected from each participant by mobile phlebotomists. Prospective study participants could optionally give additional blood draws and questionnaires over a 2-month period. Before DNA extraction, blood samples from the prospective study were shipped at room temperature or frozen. Trimming removed 4 bases from V and 4 bases from J, leaving 11 bases between the germline ends. The CDR3 measures 13 amino acids from cysteine to phenylalanine. The CDR3 DNA has 39 bases and is translated from base 1. CDR1 and CDR2 are drawn from the germline V gene (reference sequence): MNHEY, SMNVEV.

TCRbeta CDR3 regions were amplified from genomic DNA using the immunoSEQ Assay, a bias-controlled multiplex PCR. From the authors' description of their analysis: The number of nucleated cells in each sample was estimated by amplification of reference gene primers within the assay. Sequence reads were collapsed and filtered to measure the absolute abundance of every unique TCRbeta CDR3 rearrangement. For each sample, productive Simpson clonality was calculated by taking the square root of Simpson's diversity index across productive rearrangements. Sourced from immuneACCESS, this table was stored by TCRdb with only in-frame sequences that have V and J called. A share of the clones is absent; for the studies checked, an unresolved V gene accounts for under half, and the remainder has no known explanation. Clone size and V and J calls were adopted from that table, with D and trimming inferred from the DNA. A total of 300,000 to 350,000 clones appear in this sample, 80% to 90% of them only once. 2.2% of the sample lies in the top ten.

Concerning this clone: The specificity of this receptor is unknown. No base quality values were provided; no much bigger clone lies one nucleotide off.

The chain joins TRBV27 to TRBJ2-7, and TRBD2 may be the D gene, going by 5 matching bases. Sequenced input: PBMCs or T cells enriched from blood (not recorded which). This TCR was recovered from a man aged 25 to 40 who had recovered from COVID-19. The sequenced DNA is TGTGCCAGCAGTTCTTTTGGGGAGTACGAGCAGTACTTC. This translates into CASSSFGEYEQYF.